This T cell receptor (beta chain) was obtained from a study of cytomegalovirus exposure and HLA in healthy donors. Healthy donors of bone marrow made up the group. PCR was performed using 60 Vbeta and 13 Jbeta primers. Sequencing used immunoSEQ multiplex PCR; TCRdb keeps in-frame clones, though not all of them. This sample yields about 85,000 clones, of which around 77% are seen a single time; about 1.9% belongs to the top ten. Findings of the study overall: Of the V segments, some could not be distinguished, including TRBV6-2 and TRBV6-3, and were excluded. One cluster of highly shared sequence variants probably arose as a sequencing artifact. A link between a missense DCLRE1C variant and TCR beta V- and J-gene trimming emerged from a later analysis.

J lost 0 bases, V lost 10 bases, and 9 bases had no gene match. Per the germline V gene, CDR1 is ENHRY and CDR2 is SYGVKD. CDR3 length equals 15 residues. Points on this clone: Its antigen remains unknown.

The chain links TRBV10-3 to TRBJ2-3, with 8 bases that match TRBD2. The receptor was derived from a boy aged 5 to 17 in good health and CMV-seronegative. The sample taken for sequencing was PBMCs. This chain's CDR3 is CATSGGGSSTDTQYF. CDR3 bases: TGTGCCACCAGCGGGGGAGGCTCCAGCACAGATACGCAGTATTTT.